Given below is one TCR beta chain in context. With V trimmed by 0 bases and J by 5 bases, 5 bases remained unmatched. CDR1 is SGDLS, CDR2 YYNGEE, per germline. There are 15 residues in the CDR3. The data originate from a study of blood T cell repertoires in COVID-19. Study-level background: Whether acute or convalescent, the COVID-19 samples came from the United States, Italy and Spain. T cells, B-cell-depleted T cells, or PBMCs provided the cDNA or gDNA that served as material.

Here immunoSEQ multiplex PCR was the method, and the copy in TCRdb shows in-frame clones only, minus some. This sample has about 230,000 clones, with 80% to 90% found just once. Sequencing was carried out using peripheral blood. The chain has TRBV9 and TRBJ2-7; 10 bases are a match to TRBD1. The origin of this receptor is a man aged 40-49 years with acute or convalescent COVID-19. DNA for the CDR3: TGTGCCAGCAGCGTAGGTGGGACAGGGGTCCACGAGCAGTACTTC. Amino acids: CASSVGGTGVHEQYF.